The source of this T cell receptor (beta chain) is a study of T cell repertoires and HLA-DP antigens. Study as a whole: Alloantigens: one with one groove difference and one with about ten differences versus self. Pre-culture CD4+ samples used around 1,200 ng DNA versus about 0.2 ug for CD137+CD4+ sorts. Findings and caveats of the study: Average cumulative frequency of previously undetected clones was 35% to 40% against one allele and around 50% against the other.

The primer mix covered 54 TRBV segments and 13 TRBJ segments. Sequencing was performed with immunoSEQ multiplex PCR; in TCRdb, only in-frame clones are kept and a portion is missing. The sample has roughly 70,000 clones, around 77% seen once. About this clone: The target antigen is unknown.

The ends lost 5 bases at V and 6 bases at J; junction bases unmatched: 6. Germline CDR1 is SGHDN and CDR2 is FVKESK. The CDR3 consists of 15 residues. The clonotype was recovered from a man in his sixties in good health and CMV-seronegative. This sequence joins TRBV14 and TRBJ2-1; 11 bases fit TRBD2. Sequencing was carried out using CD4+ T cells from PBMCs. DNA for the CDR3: TGTGCCAGCAGCGCCTCGGGACTAGCGGCCAATGAGCAGTTCTTC. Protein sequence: CASSASGLAANEQFF.